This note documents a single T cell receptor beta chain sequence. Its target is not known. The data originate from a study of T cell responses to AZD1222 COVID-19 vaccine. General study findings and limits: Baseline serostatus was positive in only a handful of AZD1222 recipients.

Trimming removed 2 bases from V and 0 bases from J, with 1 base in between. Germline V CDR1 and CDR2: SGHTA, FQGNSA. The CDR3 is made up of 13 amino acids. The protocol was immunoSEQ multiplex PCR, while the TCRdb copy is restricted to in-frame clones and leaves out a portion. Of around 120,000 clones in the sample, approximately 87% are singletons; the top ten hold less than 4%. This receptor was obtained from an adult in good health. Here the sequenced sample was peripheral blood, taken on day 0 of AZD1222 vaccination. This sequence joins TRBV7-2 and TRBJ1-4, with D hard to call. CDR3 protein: CASSLSTNEKLFF. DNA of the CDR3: TGTGCCAGCAGCTTATCAACTAATGAAAAACTGTTTTTT.